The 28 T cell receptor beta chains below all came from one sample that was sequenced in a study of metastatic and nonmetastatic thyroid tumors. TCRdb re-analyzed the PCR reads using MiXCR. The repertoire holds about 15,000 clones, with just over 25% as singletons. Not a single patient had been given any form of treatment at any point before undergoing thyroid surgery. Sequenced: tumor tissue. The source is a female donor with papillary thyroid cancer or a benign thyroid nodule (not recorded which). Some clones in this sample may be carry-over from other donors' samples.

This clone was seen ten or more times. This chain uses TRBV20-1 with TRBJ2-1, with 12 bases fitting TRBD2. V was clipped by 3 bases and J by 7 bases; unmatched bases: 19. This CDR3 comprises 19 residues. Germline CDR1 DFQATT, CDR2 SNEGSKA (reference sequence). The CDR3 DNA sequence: TGCAGTGCTAGTAACCTGGATCTAGCGGGAGGGCCGTCGGAAAATGAGCAGTTCTTC. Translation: CSASNLDLAGGPSENEQFF.

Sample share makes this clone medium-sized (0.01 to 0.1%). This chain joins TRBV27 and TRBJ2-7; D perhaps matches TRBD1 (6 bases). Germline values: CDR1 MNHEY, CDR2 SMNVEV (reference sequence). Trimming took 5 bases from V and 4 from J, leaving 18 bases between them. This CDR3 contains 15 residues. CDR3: CASSPLPGQDYEQYF. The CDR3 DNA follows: TGTGCCAGCAGTCCCCTACCGGGACAAGATTACGAGCAGTACTTC.

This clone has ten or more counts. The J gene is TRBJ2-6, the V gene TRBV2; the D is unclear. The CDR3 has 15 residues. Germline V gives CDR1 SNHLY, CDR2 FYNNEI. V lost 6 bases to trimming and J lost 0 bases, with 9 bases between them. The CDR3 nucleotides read TGTGCCAGCAGGGTTGGGAACTCTGGGGCCAACGTCCTGACTTTC. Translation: CASRVGNSGANVLTF.

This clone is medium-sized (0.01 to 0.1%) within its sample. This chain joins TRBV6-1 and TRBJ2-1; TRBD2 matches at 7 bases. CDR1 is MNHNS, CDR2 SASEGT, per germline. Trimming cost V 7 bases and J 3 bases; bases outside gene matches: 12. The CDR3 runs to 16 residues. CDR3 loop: CASTQRAGANYNEQFF. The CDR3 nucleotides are TGTGCCAGCACCCAACGGGCGGGAGCGAACTACAATGAGCAGTTCTTC.

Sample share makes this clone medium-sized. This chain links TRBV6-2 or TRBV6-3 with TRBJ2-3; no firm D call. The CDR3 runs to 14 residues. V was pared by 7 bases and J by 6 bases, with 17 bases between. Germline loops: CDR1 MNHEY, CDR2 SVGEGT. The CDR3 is CASKLDPRRDTQYF. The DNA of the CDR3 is TGTGCCAGCAAATTGGACCCTCGTAGGGATACGCAGTATTTT.

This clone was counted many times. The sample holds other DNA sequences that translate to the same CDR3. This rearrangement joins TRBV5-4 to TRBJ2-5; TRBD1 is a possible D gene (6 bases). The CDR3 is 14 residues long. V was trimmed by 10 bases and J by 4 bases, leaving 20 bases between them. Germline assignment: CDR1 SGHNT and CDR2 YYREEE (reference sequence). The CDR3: CAGGTSRGGETQYF. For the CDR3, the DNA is TGTGCCGGGGGTACCAGCAGGGGCGGAGAGACCCAGTACTTC.

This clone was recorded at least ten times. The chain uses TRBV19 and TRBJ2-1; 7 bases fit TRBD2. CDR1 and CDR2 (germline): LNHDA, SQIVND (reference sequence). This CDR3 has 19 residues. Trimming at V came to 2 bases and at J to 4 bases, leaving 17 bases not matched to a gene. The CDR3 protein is CASSIRSITETSLYNEQFF. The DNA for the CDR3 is TGTGCCAGTAGTATAAGGTCCATTACCGAGACTAGCCTTTACAATGAGCAGTTCTTC.

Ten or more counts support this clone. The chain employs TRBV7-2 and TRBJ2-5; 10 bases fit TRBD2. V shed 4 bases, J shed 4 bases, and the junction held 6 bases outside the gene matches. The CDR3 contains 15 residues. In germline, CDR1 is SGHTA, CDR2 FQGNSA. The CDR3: CASSSSGRGRETQYF. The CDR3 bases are TGTGCCAGCAGCTCGAGCGGGAGGGGGCGAGAGACCCAGTACTTC.

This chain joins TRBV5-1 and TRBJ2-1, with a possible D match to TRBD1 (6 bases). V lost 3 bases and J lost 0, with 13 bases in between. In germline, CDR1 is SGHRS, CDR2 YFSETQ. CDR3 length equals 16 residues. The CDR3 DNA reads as TGCGCCAGCAGCTGGCTAGGACAGAGCTCCTACAATGAGCAGTTCTTC. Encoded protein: CASSWLGQSSYNEQFF.

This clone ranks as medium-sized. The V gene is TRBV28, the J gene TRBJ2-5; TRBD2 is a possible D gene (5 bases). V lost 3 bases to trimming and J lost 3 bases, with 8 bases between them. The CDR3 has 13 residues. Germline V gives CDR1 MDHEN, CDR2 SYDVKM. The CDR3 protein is CASSFGVEETQYF. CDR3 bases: TGTGCCAGCAGTTTCGGGGTCGAAGAGACCCAGTACTTC. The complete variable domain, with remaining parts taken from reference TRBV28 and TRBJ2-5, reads DVKVTQSSRYLVKRTGEKVFLECVQDMDHENMFWYRQDPGLGLRLIYFSYDVKMKEKGDIPEGYSVSREKKERFSLILESASTNQTSMYLCASSFGVEETQYFGPGTRLLVL.

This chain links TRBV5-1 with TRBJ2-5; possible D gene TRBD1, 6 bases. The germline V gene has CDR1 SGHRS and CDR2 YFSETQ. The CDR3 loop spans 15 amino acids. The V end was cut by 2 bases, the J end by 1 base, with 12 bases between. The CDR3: CASSLAGTPQETQYF. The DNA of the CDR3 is TGCGCCAGCAGCTTAGCTGGGACACCCCAAGAGACCCAGTACTTC.

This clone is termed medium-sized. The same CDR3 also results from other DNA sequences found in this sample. In nucleotides, the CDR3 is TGTGCCAGCAGCGTGGGCGGGAGGGACAATGAGCAGTTCTTC. This codes for CASSVGGRDNEQFF. This rearrangement joins TRBV9 to TRBJ2-1; 9 bases fit TRBD2. V trimming: 2 bases; J trimming: 5 bases; junction bases outside the gene matches: 2. The CDR3 runs to 14 residues. CDR1 is SGDLS and CDR2 is YYNGEE in the germline V gene.

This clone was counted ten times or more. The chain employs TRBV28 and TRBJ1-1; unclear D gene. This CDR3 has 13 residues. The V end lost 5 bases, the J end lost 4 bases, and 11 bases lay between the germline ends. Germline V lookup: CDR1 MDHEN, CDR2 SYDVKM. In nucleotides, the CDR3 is TGTGCCAGCAGTGAGAAAGGAACCACTGAAGCTTTCTTT. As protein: CASSEKGTTEAFF.

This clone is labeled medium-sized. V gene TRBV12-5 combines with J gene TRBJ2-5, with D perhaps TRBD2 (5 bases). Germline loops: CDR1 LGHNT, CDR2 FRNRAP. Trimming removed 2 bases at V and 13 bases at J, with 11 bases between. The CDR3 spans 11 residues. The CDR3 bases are TGTGCTAGTGGTTTGCGAGTCGGAGGGTACTTC. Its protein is CASGLRVGGYF.

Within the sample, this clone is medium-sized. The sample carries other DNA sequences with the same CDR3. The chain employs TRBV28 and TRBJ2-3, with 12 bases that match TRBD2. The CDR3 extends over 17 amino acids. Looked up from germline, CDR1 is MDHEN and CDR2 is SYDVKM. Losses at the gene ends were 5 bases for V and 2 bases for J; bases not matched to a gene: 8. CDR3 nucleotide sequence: TGTGCCAGCAGTCCGGCACGGACTAGCGGGACCACAGATACGCAGTATTTT. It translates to CASSPARTSGTTDTQYF.

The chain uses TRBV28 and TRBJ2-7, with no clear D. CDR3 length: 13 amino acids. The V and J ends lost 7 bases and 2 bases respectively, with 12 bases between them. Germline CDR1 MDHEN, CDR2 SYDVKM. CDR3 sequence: CASKESDTYEQYF. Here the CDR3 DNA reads TGTGCCAGCAAGGAATCCGATACCTACGAGCAGTACTTC.

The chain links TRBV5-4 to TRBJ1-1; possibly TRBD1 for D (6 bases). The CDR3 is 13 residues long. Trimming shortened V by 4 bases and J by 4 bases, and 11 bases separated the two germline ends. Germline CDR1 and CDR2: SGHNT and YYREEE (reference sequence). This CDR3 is CASSGGAGTEAFF. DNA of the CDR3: TGTGCCAGCAGCGGGGGGGCGGGCACTGAAGCTTTCTTT.

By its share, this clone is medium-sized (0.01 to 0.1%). The CDR3 DNA follows: TGTGCCAGCACCCAGGGGGCAGCCTACGAGCAGTACTTC. Its protein product is CASTQGAAYEQYF. V is TRBV12-3 or TRBV12-4 and J is TRBJ2-7; the match to TRBD1 covers 8 bases. This CDR3 is built from 13 residues. V lost 7 bases and J lost 2; bases outside the gene matches: 4.

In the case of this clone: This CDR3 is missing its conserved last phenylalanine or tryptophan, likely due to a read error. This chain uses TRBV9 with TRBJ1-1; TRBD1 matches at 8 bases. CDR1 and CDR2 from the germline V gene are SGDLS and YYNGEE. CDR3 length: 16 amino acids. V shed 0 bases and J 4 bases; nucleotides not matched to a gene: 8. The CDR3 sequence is CASSVVINTGGTEAFL. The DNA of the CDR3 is TGTGCCAGCAGCGTAGTTATCAACACAGGGGGCACTGAAGCTTTCCTT.

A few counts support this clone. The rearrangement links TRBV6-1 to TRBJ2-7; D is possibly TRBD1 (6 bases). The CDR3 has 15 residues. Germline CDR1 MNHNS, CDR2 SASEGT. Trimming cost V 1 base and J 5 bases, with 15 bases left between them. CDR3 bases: TGTGCCAGCAGTGAAGATCATGGGGGCTACGACGAGCAGTACTTC. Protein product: CASSEDHGGYDEQYF.

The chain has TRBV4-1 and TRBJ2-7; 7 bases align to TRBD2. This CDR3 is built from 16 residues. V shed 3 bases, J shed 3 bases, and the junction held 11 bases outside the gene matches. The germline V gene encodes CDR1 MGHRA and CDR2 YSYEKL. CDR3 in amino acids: CASSQGLRGGSYEQYF. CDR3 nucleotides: TGCGCCAGCAGCCAGGGTCTTAGGGGCGGGAGCTACGAGCAGTACTTC.

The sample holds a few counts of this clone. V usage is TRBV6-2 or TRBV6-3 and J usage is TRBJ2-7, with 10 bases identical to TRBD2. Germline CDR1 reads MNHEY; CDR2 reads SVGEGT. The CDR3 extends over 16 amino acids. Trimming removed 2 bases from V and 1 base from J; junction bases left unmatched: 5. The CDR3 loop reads CASSYIRTSGSYEQYF. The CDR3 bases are TGTGCCAGCAGTTACATTAGGACTAGCGGTTCCTACGAGCAGTACTTC.

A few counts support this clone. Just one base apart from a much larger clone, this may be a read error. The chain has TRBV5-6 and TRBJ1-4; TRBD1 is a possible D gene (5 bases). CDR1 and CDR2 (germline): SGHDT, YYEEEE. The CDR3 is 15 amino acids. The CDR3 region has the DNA TGTGCCAGCAGCTTGACGGGACCGCTCGGGGAAAGACTGTTTTTT. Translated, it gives CASSLTGPLGERLFF.

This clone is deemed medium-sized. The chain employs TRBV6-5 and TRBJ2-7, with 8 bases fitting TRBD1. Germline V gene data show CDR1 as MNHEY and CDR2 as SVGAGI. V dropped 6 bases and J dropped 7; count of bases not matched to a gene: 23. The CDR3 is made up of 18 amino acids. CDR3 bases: TGTGCCAGCAGATCGGACCGGGACAGGCCACCCGGAGGGGGAGAGCAGTACTTC. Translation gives CASRSDRDRPPGGGEQYF.

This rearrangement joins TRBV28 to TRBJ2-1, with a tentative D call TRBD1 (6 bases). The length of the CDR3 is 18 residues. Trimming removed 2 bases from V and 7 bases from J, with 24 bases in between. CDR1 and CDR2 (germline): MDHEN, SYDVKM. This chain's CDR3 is CASSLDWQGPIHGNEQFF. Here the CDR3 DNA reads TGTGCCAGCAGTTTAGATTGGCAGGGGCCCATCCACGGTAATGAGCAGTTCTTC.

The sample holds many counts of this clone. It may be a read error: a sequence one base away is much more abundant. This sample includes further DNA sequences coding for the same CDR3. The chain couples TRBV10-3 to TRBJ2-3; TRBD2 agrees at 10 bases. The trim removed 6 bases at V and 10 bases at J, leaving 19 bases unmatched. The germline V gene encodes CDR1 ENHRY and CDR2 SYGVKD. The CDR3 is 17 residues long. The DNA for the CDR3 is TGTGCCATCAGGGGAATAGCGGGAGGCCCCTTCTTGGACGCGCAGTATTTT. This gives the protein CAIRGIAGGPFLDAQYF.

The CDR3 DNA follows: TGCACCTGCCGTGACAGTGGACTCGAGCAGTACTTC. Its translation: CTCRDSGLEQYF. The rearrangement links TRBV20-1 to TRBJ2-7; either TRBD1 or TRBD2 may supply D (5 bases each). CDR3 length: 12 residues. Looked up from germline, CDR1 is DFQATT and CDR2 is SNEGSKA (reference sequence).

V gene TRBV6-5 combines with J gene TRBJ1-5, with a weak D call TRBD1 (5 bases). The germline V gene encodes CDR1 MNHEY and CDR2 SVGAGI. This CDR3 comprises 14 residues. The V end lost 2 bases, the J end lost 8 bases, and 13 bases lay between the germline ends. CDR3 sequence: CASSYTTGGKPQHF. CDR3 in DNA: TGTGCCAGCAGTTACACAACCGGGGGGAAGCCCCAGCATTTT.